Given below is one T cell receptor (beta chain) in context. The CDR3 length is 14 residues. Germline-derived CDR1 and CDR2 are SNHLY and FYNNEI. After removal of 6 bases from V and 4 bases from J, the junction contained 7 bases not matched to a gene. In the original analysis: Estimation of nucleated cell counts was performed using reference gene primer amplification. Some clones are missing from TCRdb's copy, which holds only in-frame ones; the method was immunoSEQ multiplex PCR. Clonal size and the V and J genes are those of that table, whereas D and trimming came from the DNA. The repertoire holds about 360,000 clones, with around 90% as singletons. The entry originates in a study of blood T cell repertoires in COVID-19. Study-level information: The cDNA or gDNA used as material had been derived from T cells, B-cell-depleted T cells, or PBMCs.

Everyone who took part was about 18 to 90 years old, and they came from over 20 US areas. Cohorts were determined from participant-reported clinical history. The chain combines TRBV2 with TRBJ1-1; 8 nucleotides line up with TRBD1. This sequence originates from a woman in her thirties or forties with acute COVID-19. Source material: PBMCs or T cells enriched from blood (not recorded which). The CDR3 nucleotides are TGTGCCAGCAGACGGACAGGGTCCGCCACTGAAGCTTTCTTT. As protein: CASRRTGSATEAFF.